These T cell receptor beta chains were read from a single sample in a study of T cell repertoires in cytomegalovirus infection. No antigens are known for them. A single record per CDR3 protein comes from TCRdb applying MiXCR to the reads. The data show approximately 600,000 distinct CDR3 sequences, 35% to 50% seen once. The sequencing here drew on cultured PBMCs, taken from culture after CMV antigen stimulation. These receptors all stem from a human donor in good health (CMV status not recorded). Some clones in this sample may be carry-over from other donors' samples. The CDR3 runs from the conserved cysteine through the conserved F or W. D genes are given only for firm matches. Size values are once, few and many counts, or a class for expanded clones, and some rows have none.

CASSQFLHLNEQYF	TGCGCCAGCAGCCAATTCCTACACCTCAACGAGCAGTACTTC	once	-	TRBV4-1	TRBJ2-7
CASSPITGANDNEQFF	TGTGCCAGCAGCCCGATCACCGGGGCTAACGACAATGAGCAGTTCTTC	many	-	TRBV7-2	TRBJ2-1
CASSEDYGPGTQYF	TGTGCCAGCAGCGAGGACTATGGACCTGGGACCCAGTACTTC	many	-	TRBV7-2	TRBJ2-5
CASSQVSGGHNEQFF	TGCGCCAGCAGCCAAGTCAGCGGGGGCCACAATGAGCAGTTCTTC	-	TRBD2	TRBV4-1	TRBJ2-1
CATSEGSGMVGQFF	TGTGCCACCAGTGAAGGTAGCGGGATGGTAGGGCAGTTCTTC	-	TRBD2	TRBV24-1	TRBJ2-1
CASSPDRARSNEQYF	TGTGCCAGCAGCCCTGACAGGGCCCGTAGTAACGAGCAGTACTTC	few	TRBD1	TRBV7-2	TRBJ2-7
CASSLVGADTEAFF	TGTGCCAGCAGTCTCGTGGGGGCCGACACTGAAGCTTTCTTT	-	-	TRBV6-6	TRBJ1-1
CSAGGGREKLFF	TGCAGTGCGGGCGGGGGCAGGGAAAAACTGTTTTTT	once	-	TRBV20-1	TRBJ1-4
CASSLVGGSPGGEQFF	TGTGCCAGCAGCTTAGTAGGCGGGAGCCCGGGTGGTGAGCAGTTCTTC	-	TRBD2	TRBV7-2	TRBJ2-1
CASNSQRIETQYF	TGTGCCAGCAACTCTCAGAGGATAGAGACCCAGTACTTC	few	-	TRBV7-2	TRBJ2-5
CSAYRGGEKLFF	TGCAGCGCCTACAGGGGTGGTGAAAAACTGTTTTTT	-	TRBD1	TRBV29-1	TRBJ1-4
CASSNPGRSNYGYTF	TGTGCCAGCAGTAATCCTGGAAGATCTAACTATGGCTACACCTTC	-	-	TRBV6-8	TRBJ1-2
CASSSTGALWEQYF	TGTGCCAGCAGCTCGACAGGGGCTTTGTGGGAGCAGTACTTC	-	TRBD1	TRBV5-6	TRBJ2-7
CASMDRSSYNSPLHF	TGTGCCAGCATGGACCGAAGCTCCTATAATTCACCCCTCCACTTT	-	-	TRBV27	TRBJ1-6
CASRLGITGELFF	TGTGCCAGCAGGTTGGGGATCACCGGGGAGCTGTTTTTT	-	-	TRBV5-3	TRBJ2-2
CASSLGFTTISTDTQYF	TGTGCCAGCAGCTTGGGTTTTACGACTATAAGCACAGATACGCAGTATTTT	few	-	TRBV11-2	TRBJ2-3
CASKGEEDYGYTF	TGTGCCAGCAAGGGGGAAGAAGACTATGGCTACACCTTC	-	-	TRBV6-1	TRBJ1-2
CASRPRAVGAYEQYF	TGTGCCAGCAGACCAAGAGCTGTCGGAGCCTACGAGCAGTACTTC	-	-	TRBV3-1	TRBJ2-7
CASSVIAGVNEQFF	TGTGCCAGCAGTGTTATAGCGGGAGTGAATGAGCAGTTCTTC	-	TRBD2	TRBV2	TRBJ2-1
CASRFGNTIYF	TGCGCCAGCAGATTCGGGAACACCATATATTTT	-	-	TRBV5-1	TRBJ1-3
CASSLAERVEQYF	TGTGCCAGCAGCTTAGCGGAAAGGGTCGAGCAGTACTTC	-	-	TRBV7-6	TRBJ2-7
CASSFSAGNTEAFF	TGTGCCAGCAGCTTCTCGGCGGGGAACACTGAAGCTTTCTTT	many	-	TRBV7-2	TRBJ1-1
CASSLPGNYEQYF	TGTGCCAGCAGTTTACCAGGAAACTACGAGCAGTACTTC	-	-	TRBV12-3/TRBV12-4	TRBJ2-7
CVPISHRAGWNTEAFF	TGTGTCCCGATATCCCATCGGGCAGGGTGGAACACTGAAGCTTTCTTT	once	-	TRBV19	TRBJ1-1
CASSDQGVSYEQYF	TGTGCCAGCAGTGACCAGGGGGTCTCCTACGAGCAGTACTTC	-	TRBD1	TRBV2	TRBJ2-7
CASSLVPDTAGEQFF	TGTGCCAGCAGCTTAGTTCCGGACACGGCTGGAGAGCAGTTCTTC	-	-	TRBV11-3	TRBJ2-1
CASRSQGGEQFF	TGTGCCAGCAGAAGCCAGGGAGGTGAGCAGTTCTTC	-	-	TRBV6-2/TRBV6-3	TRBJ2-1
CASSPGAGQETQYF	TGTGCCAGCAGCCCGGGCGCCGGCCAAGAGACCCAGTACTTC	-	-	TRBV7-2	TRBJ2-5
CASSQRGVRGYTF	TGTGCCAGCAGCCAGCGGGGGGTCCGTGGCTACACCTTC	-	-	TRBV6-2/TRBV6-3	TRBJ1-2
CATKSPTGTSGSRDEQYF	TGTGCCACAAAGTCTCCTACCGGGACTAGCGGGAGTCGGGACGAGCAGTACTTC	few	TRBD2	TRBV19	TRBJ2-7
CASSPAAASADTQYF	TGTGCCAGCAGTCCTGCCGCAGCAAGCGCAGATACGCAGTATTTT	-	-	TRBV11-3	TRBJ2-3
CASSELVASYNSPLHF	TGTGCCAGCAGTGAATTAGTAGCCTCCTATAATTCACCCCTCCACTTT	-	-	TRBV6-1	TRBJ1-6
CASSQFRGLRSQETQYF	TGCGCCAGCAGTCAATTCCGGGGACTTCGGAGCCAAGAGACCCAGTACTTC	few	-	TRBV23-1	TRBJ2-5
CASSLAVGQPNNEQFF	TGTGCCAGCAGCTTAGCGGTGGGACAGCCAAACAATGAGCAGTTCTTC	-	TRBD1	TRBV7-2	TRBJ2-1
CASSLGLAVTYEQYF	TGTGCCAGCAGCTTAGGGCTAGCTGTTACCTACGAGCAGTACTTC	many	-	TRBV7-2	TRBJ2-7
CASSLDGQGAYEQYF	TGTGCCAGCAGCTTAGATGGGCAGGGGGCCTACGAGCAGTACTTC	few	TRBD1	TRBV11-2	TRBJ2-7
CASSIPSRQGPGELFF	TGTGCCAGCAGTATCCCCTCCCGACAGGGTCCCGGGGAGCTGTTTTTT	-	TRBD1	TRBV11-2	TRBJ2-2
CASSPGLAGDEQFF	TGTGCCAGCAGCCCTGGACTAGCTGGGGATGAGCAGTTCTTC	-	TRBD2	TRBV5-4	TRBJ2-1
CSARDREKDYGYTF	TGCAGTGCTAGGGACAGGGAAAAAGACTATGGCTACACCTTC	-	TRBD1	TRBV20-1	TRBJ1-2
CASSPARGLLDGYTF	TGTGCCAGCTCACCGGCCAGGGGGCTCTTGGATGGCTACACCTTC	-	TRBD1	TRBV18	TRBJ1-2
CASSPGGDGLKYEQYF	TGTGCCAGTAGTCCCGGAGGGGACGGACTTAAATACGAGCAGTACTTC	-	-	TRBV19	TRBJ2-7
CASRRWNEQFF	TGTGCCAGCAGGAGGTGGAATGAGCAGTTCTTC	-	-	TRBV6-5	TRBJ2-1
CASSLGGQGWNSPLHF	TGTGCCAGCAGCTTGGGCGGACAGGGTTGGAATTCACCCCTCCACTTT	-	TRBD1	TRBV5-6	TRBJ1-6
CASSPHMKGVKYYEQYF	TGTGCCAGCAGCCCCCATATGAAGGGAGTGAAATACTACGAGCAGTACTTC	-	-	TRBV28	TRBJ2-7
CASTLRRSNQPQHF	TGTGCCAGCACCCTCCGGAGGAGCAATCAGCCCCAGCATTTT	-	-	TRBV12-3/TRBV12-4	TRBJ1-5
CASSRLENAETQYF	TGTGCCAGCAGTCGGCTGGAAAACGCGGAGACCCAGTACTTC	-	-	TRBV6-1	TRBJ2-5
CSARRDLNTEAFF	TGCAGTGCCCGGCGGGATTTGAACACTGAAGCTTTCTTT	-	-	TRBV20-1	TRBJ1-1
CASSGGGVGVGPTEAFF	TGCGCCAGCAGCGGGGGCGGGGTGGGGGTAGGTCCCACTGAAGCTTTCTTT	-	-	TRBV5-1	TRBJ1-1
CASSYGGGKMVNTEAFF	TGTGCCAGCAGTTACGGGGGAGGTAAGATGGTGAACACTGAAGCTTTCTTT	-	-	TRBV6-5	TRBJ1-1
CASSLRPGKPGQGSSYNEQFF	TGTGCCAGCAGTTTACGCCCAGGTAAACCGGGACAGGGTTCATCCTACAATGAGCAGTTCTTC	-	TRBD1	TRBV28	TRBJ2-1
CASSPGTGHEKLFF	TGTGCCAGCAGCCCGGGGACAGGGCATGAAAAACTGTTTTTT	-	TRBD1	TRBV7-2	TRBJ1-4